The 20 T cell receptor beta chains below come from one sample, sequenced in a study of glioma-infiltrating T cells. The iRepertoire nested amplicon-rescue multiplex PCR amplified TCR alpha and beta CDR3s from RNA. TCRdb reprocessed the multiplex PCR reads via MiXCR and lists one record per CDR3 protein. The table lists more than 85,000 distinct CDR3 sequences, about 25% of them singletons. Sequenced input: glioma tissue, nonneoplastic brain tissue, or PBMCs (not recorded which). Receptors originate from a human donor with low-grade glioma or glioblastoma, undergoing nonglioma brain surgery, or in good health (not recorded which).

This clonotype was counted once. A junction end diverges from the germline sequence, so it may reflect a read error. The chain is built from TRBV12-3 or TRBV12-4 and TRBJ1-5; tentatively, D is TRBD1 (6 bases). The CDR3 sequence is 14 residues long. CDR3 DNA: TGTGCCAGGAGTTTAGACAGGTCCAATCAGCCCCAGCATTTT. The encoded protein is CARSLDRSNQPQHF.

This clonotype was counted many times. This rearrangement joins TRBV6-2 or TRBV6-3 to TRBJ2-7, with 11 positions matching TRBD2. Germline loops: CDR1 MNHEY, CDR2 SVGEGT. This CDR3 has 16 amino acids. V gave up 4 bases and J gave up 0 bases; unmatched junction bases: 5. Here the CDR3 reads CASSFGLAGFSYEQYF. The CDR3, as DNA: TGTGCCAGCAGTTTTGGACTAGCGGGCTTCTCCTACGAGCAGTACTTC.

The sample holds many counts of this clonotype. Here the CDR3 DNA reads TGTGCCAGCAGTTTACCCCCAGCGGGGGGGCCCCCCAATGAGCAGTTCTTC. This gives the protein CASSLPPAGGPPNEQFF. The chain is built from TRBV27 and TRBJ2-1; 10 nucleotides line up with TRBD2. J lost 6 bases, V lost 2 bases, and 10 bases had no gene match. The CDR3 contains 17 residues. Germline V gene data show CDR1 as MNHEY and CDR2 as SMNVEV (reference sequence).

Here the CDR3 reads CATSRGWVSNTEAFF. CDR3 DNA: TGTGCCACCAGCAGAGGTTGGGTCTCGAACACTGAAGCTTTCTTT. The chain couples TRBV15 to TRBJ1-1, with D uncertain. This CDR3 has 15 residues. Per germline, CDR1 LNHNV and CDR2 YYDKDF (reference sequence). V lost 1 base to trimming and J lost 1 base, with 10 bases between them. The full variable domain, in which reference TRBV15 and TRBJ1-1 provide the parts outside the CDR3, is DAMVIQNPRYQVTQFGKPVTLSCSQTLNHNVMYWYQQKSSQAPKLLFHYYDKDFNNEADTPDNFQSRRPNTSFCFLDIRSPGLGDTAMYLCATSRGWVSNTEAFFGQGTRLTVV.

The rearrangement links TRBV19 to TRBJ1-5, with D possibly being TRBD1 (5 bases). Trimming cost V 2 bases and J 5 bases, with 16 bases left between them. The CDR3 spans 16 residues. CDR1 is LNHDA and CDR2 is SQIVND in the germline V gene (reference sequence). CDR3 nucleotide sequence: TGTGCCAGTAGTATAATTCCCCACAGGAAAGATCAGCCCCAGCATTTT. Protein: CASSIIPHRKDQPQHF.

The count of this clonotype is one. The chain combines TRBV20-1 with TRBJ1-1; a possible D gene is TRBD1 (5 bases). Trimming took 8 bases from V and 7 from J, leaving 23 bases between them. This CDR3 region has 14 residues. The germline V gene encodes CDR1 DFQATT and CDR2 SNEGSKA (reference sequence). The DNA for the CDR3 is TGCAGTTACACCAGTCCGGGACGGAACTTTGAAGCTTTCTTT. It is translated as CSYTSPGRNFEAFF.

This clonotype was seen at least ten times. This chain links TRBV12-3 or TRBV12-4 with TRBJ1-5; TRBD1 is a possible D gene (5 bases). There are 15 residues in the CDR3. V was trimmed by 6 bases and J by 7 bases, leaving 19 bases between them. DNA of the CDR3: TGTGCCAGCAGACCCCCAGACGGTGGGGGGCAGCCCCAGCATTTT. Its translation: CASRPPDGGGQPQHF.

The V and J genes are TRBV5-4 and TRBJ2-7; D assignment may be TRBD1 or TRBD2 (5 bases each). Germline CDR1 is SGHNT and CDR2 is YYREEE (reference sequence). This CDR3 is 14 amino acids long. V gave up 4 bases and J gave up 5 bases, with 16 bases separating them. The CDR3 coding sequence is TGTGCCAGCAGCCCTATTCCCCGGGACCACGAGCAGTACTTC. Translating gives CASSPIPRDHEQYF.

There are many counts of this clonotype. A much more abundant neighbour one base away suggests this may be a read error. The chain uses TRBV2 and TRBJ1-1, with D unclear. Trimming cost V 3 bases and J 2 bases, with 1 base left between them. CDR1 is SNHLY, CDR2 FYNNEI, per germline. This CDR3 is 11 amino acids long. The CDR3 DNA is TGTGCCAGCAGTGACAACACTGAAGCTTTCTTT. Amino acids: CASSDNTEAFF. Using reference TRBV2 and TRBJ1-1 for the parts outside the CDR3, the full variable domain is EPEVTQTPSHQVTQMGQEVILRCVPISNHLYFYWYRQILGQKVEFLVSFYNNEISEKSEIFDDQFSVERPDGSNFTLKIRSTKLEDSAMYFCASSDNTEAFFGQGTRLTVV.

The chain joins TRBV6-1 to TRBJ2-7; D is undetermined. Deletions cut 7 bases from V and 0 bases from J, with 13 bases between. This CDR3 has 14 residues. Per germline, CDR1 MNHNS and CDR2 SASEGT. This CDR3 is CASTAPDRSYEQYF. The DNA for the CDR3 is TGTGCCAGCACCGCACCCGACCGCTCCTACGAGCAGTACTTC.

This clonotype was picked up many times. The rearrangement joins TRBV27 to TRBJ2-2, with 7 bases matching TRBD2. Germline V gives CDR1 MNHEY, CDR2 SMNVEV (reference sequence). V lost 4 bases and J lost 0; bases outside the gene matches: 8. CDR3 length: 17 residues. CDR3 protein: CASSSTVGTTNTGELFF. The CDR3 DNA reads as TGTGCCAGCAGTTCAACGGTCGGGACTACGAACACCGGGGAGCTGTTTTTT.

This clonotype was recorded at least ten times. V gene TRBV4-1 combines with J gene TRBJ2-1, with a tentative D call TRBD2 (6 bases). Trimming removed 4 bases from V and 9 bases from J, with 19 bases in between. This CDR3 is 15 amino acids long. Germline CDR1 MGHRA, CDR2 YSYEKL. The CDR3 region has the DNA TGCGCCAGCAGCCCCACTGGGAAACGCGGGGTTGAGCAGTTCTTC. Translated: CASSPTGKRGVEQFF.

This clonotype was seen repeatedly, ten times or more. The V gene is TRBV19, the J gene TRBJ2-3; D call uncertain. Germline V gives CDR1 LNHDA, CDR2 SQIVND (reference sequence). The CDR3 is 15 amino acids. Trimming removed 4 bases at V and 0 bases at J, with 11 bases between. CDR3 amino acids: CASSTPWRSTDTQYF. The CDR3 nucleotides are TGTGCCAGTAGTACCCCTTGGCGGAGCACAGATACGCAGTATTTT.

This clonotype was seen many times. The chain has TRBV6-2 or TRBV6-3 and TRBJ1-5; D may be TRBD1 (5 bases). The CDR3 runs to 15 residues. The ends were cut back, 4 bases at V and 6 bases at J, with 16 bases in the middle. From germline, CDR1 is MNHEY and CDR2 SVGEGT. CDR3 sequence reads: CASSSYRGEVQPQHF. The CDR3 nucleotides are TGTGCCAGCAGTTCCTATAGGGGCGAGGTTCAGCCCCAGCATTTT.

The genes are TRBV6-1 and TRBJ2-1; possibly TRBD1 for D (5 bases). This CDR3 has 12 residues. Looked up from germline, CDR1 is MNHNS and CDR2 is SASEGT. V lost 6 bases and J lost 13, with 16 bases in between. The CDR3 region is CASSHATAGQFF. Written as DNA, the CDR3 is TGTGCCAGCAGCCACGCGACAGCCGGCCAGTTCTTC.

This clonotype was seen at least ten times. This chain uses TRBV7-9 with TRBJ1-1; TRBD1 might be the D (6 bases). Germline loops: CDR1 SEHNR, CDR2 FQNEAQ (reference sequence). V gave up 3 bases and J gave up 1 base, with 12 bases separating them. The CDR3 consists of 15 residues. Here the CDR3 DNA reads TGTGCCAGCAGCTTGGGCAGGACAGCGAACACTGAAGCTTTCTTT. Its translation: CASSLGRTANTEAFF.

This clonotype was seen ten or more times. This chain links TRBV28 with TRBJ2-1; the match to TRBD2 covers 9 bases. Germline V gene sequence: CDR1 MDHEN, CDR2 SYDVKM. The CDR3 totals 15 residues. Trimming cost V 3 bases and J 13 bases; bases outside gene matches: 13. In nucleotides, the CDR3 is TGTGCCAGCAGTTTCCTGAGTGGTAGCGGGAGCCACCAGTTCTTC. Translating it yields CASSFLSGSGSHQFF.

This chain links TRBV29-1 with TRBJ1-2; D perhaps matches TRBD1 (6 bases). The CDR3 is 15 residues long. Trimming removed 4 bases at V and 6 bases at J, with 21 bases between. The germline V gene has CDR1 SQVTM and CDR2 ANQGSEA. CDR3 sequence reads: CSVGERPLAGDGYTF. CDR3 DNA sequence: TGCAGCGTTGGAGAACGTCCATTGGCAGGGGATGGCTACACCTTC.

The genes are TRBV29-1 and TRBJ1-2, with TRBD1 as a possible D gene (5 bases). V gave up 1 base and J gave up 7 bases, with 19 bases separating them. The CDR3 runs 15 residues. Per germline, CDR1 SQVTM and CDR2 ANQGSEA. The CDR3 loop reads CSVEGSGQPFSGYTF. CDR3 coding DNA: TGCAGCGTTGAAGGTTCGGGGCAGCCCTTCTCTGGCTACACCTTC.

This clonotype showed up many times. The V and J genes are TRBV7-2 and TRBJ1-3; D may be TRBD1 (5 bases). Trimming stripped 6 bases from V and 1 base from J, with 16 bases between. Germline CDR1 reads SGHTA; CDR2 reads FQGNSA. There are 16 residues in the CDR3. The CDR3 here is CASSLSAGNSGNTIYF. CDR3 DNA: TGTGCCAGCAGTCTTAGCGCAGGGAATTCTGGAAACACCATATATTTT.